A selection of T cell receptor beta chains follows, all from one sample in a study of T-cell memory formation after mild COVID-19. TCRdb itself ran the 5' RACE reads through MiXCR, one entry per CDR3 protein. The sample shows roughly 100,000 distinct CDR3 sequences, over 15% of them seen only once. Sequenced material: PBMCs or a T cell subset sorted from them (not recorded which). Source of these receptors: an adult woman who had mild COVID-19 (a few samples of this study predate the infection). Cell type and time point are not known. The CDR3 runs from the conserved cysteine through the conserved F or W. Each record gives: clone size, D gene, V gene, J gene, CDR3 protein, CDR3 DNA. D genes are given only for firm matches. Clone size is given for some rows only: seen once, a few or many times, or a class if the clone is expanded.

many,NA,TRBV2,TRBJ2-7,CASSETQGYEQYF,TGTGCCAGCAGTGAGACTCAGGGCTACGAGCAGTACTTC
NA,TRBD1,TRBV7-9,TRBJ2-5,CASSARDSQETQYF,TGTGCCAGCAGCGCCCGGGACAGTCAAGAGACCCAGTACTTC
few,NA,TRBV6-6,TRBJ2-1,CASSYESGVYLPNEQFF,TGTGCCAGCAGTTACGAGTCAGGCGTATACCTTCCCAATGAGCAGTTCTTC
NA,NA,TRBV7-9,TRBJ2-1,CASSLAASAYNEQFF,TGTGCCAGCAGCTTAGCCGCCTCTGCCTACAATGAGCAGTTCTTC
few,TRBD2,TRBV13,TRBJ2-1,CASRPRNSGSGDEQFF,TGTGCCAGCCGACCTCGTAATAGCGGGTCGGGCGATGAGCAGTTCTTC
few,TRBD1,TRBV24-1,TRBJ2-2,CATSDQYTGANTGELFF,TGTGCCACCAGTGATCAATATACAGGGGCGAACACCGGGGAGCTGTTTTTT
NA,TRBD1,TRBV6-6,TRBJ1-6,CASWTGPNSPLHF,TGTGCCAGTTGGACAGGCCCTAATTCACCCCTCCACTTT
few,TRBD1,TRBV6-5,TRBJ1-6,CASTTGDSSPLHF,TGTGCCAGCACCACAGGGGATAGTTCACCCCTCCACTTT
NA,NA,TRBV7-9,TRBJ2-1,CASSLEGLEQFF,TGTGCCAGCAGCTTAGAGGGGTTAGAGCAGTTCTTC
NA,TRBD1,TRBV6-5,TRBJ2-2,CASSLEQGSGELFF,TGTGCCAGCAGTTTAGAACAGGGGTCCGGGGAGCTGTTTTTT
NA,TRBD2,TRBV19,TRBJ2-5,CASSILSGREETQYF,TGTGCCAGTAGTATTCTTAGCGGGAGAGAGGAGACCCAGTACTTC
few,NA,TRBV29-1,TRBJ2-3,CSVPSSGDFGDTQYF,TGCAGCGTTCCCTCATCAGGGGATTTTGGAGATACGCAGTATTTT
once,TRBD2,TRBV4-3,TRBJ2-1,CASSQDALPSGSNEQFF,TGCGCCAGCAGCCAAGATGCACTACCTAGCGGGAGCAATGAGCAGTTCTTC
few,NA,TRBV30,TRBJ2-2,CAWTVTGELFF,TGTGCCTGGACTGTGACCGGGGAGCTGTTTTTT
NA,TRBD1,TRBV12-3/TRBV12-4,TRBJ1-1,CASRRLDRESVGTEAFF,TGTGCCAGCAGACGCCTTGACAGGGAGAGCGTGGGCACTGAAGCTTTCTTT
NA,NA,TRBV10-3,TRBJ1-1,CAISGTDKGNTEAFF,TGTGCCATCAGTGGAACGGACAAGGGGAACACTGAAGCTTTCTTT
NA,TRBD2,TRBV20-1,TRBJ2-1,CSARESGTGTYNEQFF,TGCAGTGCTAGAGAAAGCGGGACTGGCACCTACAATGAGCAGTTCTTC
few,NA,TRBV7-9,TRBJ2-1,CAVDKGEQFF,TGTGCAGTCGACAAGGGGGAGCAGTTCTTC
NA,TRBD1,TRBV9,TRBJ1-1,CASSAGDSLNTEAFF,TGTGCCAGCTCTGCGGGGGACAGTCTAAACACTGAAGCTTTCTTT
NA,TRBD2,TRBV11-2,TRBJ2-5,CASSLDHFGGRGQETQYF,TGTGCCAGCAGCTTAGATCATTTTGGCGGGAGGGGTCAAGAGACCCAGTACTTC
few,NA,TRBV19,TRBJ2-7,CASSDRTYEQYF,TGTGCCAGTAGCGACAGGACCTACGAGCAGTACTTC
NA,NA,TRBV9,TRBJ2-3,CASSVVWGTDTQYF,TGTGCCAGCAGCGTAGTGTGGGGGACAGATACGCAGTATTTT
NA,NA,TRBV7-9,TRBJ2-1,CASSMRAPSYNEQFF,TGTGCCAGCAGTATGAGGGCCCCCTCCTACAATGAGCAGTTCTTC
NA,NA,TRBV27,TRBJ2-7,CASRRGGLDEQYF,TGTGCCAGCAGGCGGGGAGGCTTGGACGAGCAGTACTTC
NA,NA,TRBV5-1,TRBJ2-7,CASSLVGTSSYEQYF,TGCGCCAGCAGCTTGGTAGGAACCAGCTCCTACGAGCAGTACTTC
NA,TRBD1,TRBV11-1,TRBJ2-2,CASSWTGDTGELFF,TGTGCCAGCAGTTGGACAGGGGACACCGGGGAGCTGTTTTTT
NA,NA,TRBV5-1,TRBJ1-1,CASSLAYGNTEAFF,TGCGCCAGCAGCTTGGCGTACGGGAACACTGAAGCTTTCTTT
few,TRBD1,TRBV7-6,TRBJ1-1,CASSLNQGVNTEAFF,TGTGCCAGCAGCTTGAACCAGGGGGTGAACACTGAAGCTTTCTTT
few,NA,TRBV7-9,TRBJ1-1,CASSALTAREVWGEAFF,TGTGCCAGCAGCGCCCTGACGGCAAGGGAGGTTTGGGGTGAAGCTTTCTTT
few,NA,TRBV7-9,TRBJ2-1,CASSLGGLNEQFF,TGTGCCAGCAGCTTAGGGGGTCTTAATGAGCAGTTCTTC
NA,NA,TRBV7-9,TRBJ2-1,CASSLAHEQFF,TGTGCCAGCAGCCTGGCCCATGAGCAGTTCTTC
NA,NA,TRBV7-9,TRBJ2-3,CASSSPSRSGHPSTDTQYF,TGTGCCAGCAGCTCACCCTCCCGAAGCGGCCACCCTAGCACAGATACGCAGTATTTT
NA,NA,TRBV24-1,TRBJ2-3,CATSDSTGVTDTQYF,TGTGCCACCAGTGATTCCACCGGGGTTACAGATACGCAGTATTTT
once,NA,TRBV27,TRBJ1-1,CASSLSRFLEAFF,TGTGCCAGCAGTTTATCTCGATTCCTGGAAGCTTTCTTT
NA,NA,TRBV6-2/TRBV6-3,TRBJ2-7,CASSYSIPQGDEQYF,TGTGCCAGCAGTTACTCGATCCCCCAGGGCGACGAGCAGTACTTC
NA,TRBD2,TRBV12-3/TRBV12-4,TRBJ2-2,CASSRTSNTGELFF,TGTGCCAGCAGCCGGACTAGCAACACCGGGGAGCTGTTTTTT
NA,NA,TRBV30,TRBJ2-1,CAWSVMAGPVLFF,TGTGCCTGGAGTGTAATGGCAGGCCCAGTCCTGTTCTTC
few,NA,TRBV6-5,TRBJ2-3,CASSYLLSDTQYF,TGTGCCAGCAGTTACCTTCTATCAGATACGCAGTATTTT
NA,NA,TRBV7-2,TRBJ1-6,CASSVNAGAGNSPPHF,TGTGCCAGCAGCGTCAACGCAGGGGCCGGAAATTCACCCCCCCACTTT
many,TRBD1,TRBV5-1,TRBJ2-7,CASSSLGQGSSYEQYF,TGCGCCAGCAGCTCCCTAGGACAGGGCAGCTCCTACGAGCAGTACTTC
few,NA,TRBV9,TRBJ2-3,CASSVGTSTDTQYF,TGTGCCAGCAGCGTAGGGACAAGCACAGATACGCAGTATTTT
few,NA,TRBV6-6,TRBJ2-1,CASSYVEDEQFF,TGTGCCAGCAGTTACGTGGAGGATGAGCAGTTCTTC
few,NA,TRBV10-3,TRBJ2-7,CAISEPQLYEQYF,TGTGCCATCAGTGAGCCCCAGCTCTACGAGCAGTACTTC
few,TRBD2,TRBV27,TRBJ2-7,CASSFIAGGPYEQYF,TGTGCCAGCAGTTTTATAGCGGGAGGACCGTACGAGCAGTACTTC
NA,NA,TRBV29-1,TRBJ2-2,CSVLWNTGELFF,TGCAGCGTTTTATGGAACACCGGGGAGCTGTTTTTT
NA,NA,TRBV4-1,TRBJ2-2,CASSGAANTGELFF,TGCGCCAGCAGTGGGGCAGCCAACACCGGGGAGCTGTTTTTT
few,NA,TRBV7-9,TRBJ2-1,CASSLVYTAYNEQFF,TGTGCCAGCAGCTTAGTTTACACAGCCTACAATGAGCAGTTCTTC
NA,NA,TRBV3-1,TRBJ2-3,CASRETGVGDTQYF,TGTGCCAGCAGGGAGACAGGAGTGGGAGATACGCAGTATTTT
NA,TRBD1,TRBV5-1,TRBJ2-7,CASSFSTGGNEQYF,TGCGCCAGCAGCTTCTCGACAGGGGGCAACGAGCAGTACTTC
few,NA,TRBV29-1,TRBJ1-1,CSAPDSGMQNTEAFF,TGCAGCGCCCCGGACAGCGGGATGCAGAACACTGAAGCTTTCTTT